The sequence of this T cell receptor (beta chain) was determined in a study of STAT5B mutations in CD4+ large granular lymphocyte leukemia. The survey-level immunoSEQ assay was used. Original processing notes: Productive clonotypes were detectable down to 2.59 x 10-5 frequency. Generated by immunoSEQ multiplex PCR, the TCRdb table keeps only in-frame clones and is missing some. Clonal size and the V and J genes are those of that table, whereas D and trimming came from the DNA. Here the sample spans about 31,000 clones, 85% to 90% being singletons. Study-level findings and limits: Main leukemic clonotypes were patient-specific, but roughly 25% appeared at low frequency elsewhere. 8/27 top patient clones versus 2/35 control clones were TRBV06-family.

Regarding this clone: As yet, its antigen is unknown.

The V segment lost 3 bases and the J segment 2 bases; nucleotides outside the gene matches: 2. Germline V gene data show CDR1 as SGHAT and CDR2 as FQNNGV. The CDR3 is 14 amino acids. The chain joins TRBV11-2 to TRBJ2-7, with 9 bases aligning to TRBD2. The sample comprised CD4+ T cells from blood buffy coats. This receptor was identified in a human donor in good health. The CDR3 reads CASSFERGAYEQYF. The CDR3 nucleotides read TGTGCCAGCAGCTTCGAGCGGGGGGCCTACGAGCAGTACTTC.